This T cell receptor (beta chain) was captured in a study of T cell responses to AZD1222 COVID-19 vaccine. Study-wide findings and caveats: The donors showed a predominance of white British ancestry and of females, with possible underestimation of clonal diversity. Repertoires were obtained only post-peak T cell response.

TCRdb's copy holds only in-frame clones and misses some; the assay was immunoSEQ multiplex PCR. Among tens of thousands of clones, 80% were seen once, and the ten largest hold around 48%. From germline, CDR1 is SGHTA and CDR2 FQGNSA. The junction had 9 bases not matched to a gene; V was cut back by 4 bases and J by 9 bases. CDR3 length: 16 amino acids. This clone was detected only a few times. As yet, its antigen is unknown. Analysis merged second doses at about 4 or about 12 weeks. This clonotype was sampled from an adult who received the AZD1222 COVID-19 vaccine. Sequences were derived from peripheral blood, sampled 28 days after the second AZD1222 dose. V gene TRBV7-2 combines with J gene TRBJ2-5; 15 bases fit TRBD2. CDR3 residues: CASSSPYRTSGGAQYF. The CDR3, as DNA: TGTGCCAGCAGCTCCCCTTACAGGACTAGCGGGGGGGCCCAGTACTTC.